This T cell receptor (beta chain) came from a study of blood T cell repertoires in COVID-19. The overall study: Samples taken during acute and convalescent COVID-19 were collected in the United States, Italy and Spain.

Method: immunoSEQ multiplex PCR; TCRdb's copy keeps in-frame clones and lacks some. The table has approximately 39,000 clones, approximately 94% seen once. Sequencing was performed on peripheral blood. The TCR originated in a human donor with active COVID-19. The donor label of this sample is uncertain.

This CDR3 is CASSMGGVYNEQFF. CDR3 in DNA: TGTGCCAGTAGTATGGGCGGGGTATACAATGAGCAGTTCTTC. The chain is built from TRBV19 and TRBJ2-1, with D tentatively TRBD2 (6 bases). Deletions cut 3 bases from V and 4 bases from J, with 10 bases between. The CDR3 extends over 14 amino acids. Germline V gives CDR1 LNHDA, CDR2 SQIVND (reference sequence).